The T cell receptor beta chain described here comes from a study of OX40 agonist ivuxolimab in advanced cancers. Germline assignment: CDR1 LGHNT and CDR2 FRNRAP. Trimming removed 6 bases from V and 3 bases from J, with 3 bases in between. The CDR3 runs 10 residues. Notes on this clone: Its antigen remains unidentified.

The table came from immunoSEQ multiplex PCR; TCRdb's copy has only in-frame clones and leaves some out. The sample has 75,000 to 100,000 clones; 92% are singletons. Study-wide results and limits: Some patients without response likewise showed low normalized clonal expansion. At 0.1 to 3.0 mg/kg, clonal expansion of CD4+ and CD8+ blood T cells had occurred by week 6.

The chain recombines TRBV12-5 with TRBJ2-7; D unclear. This clonotype was sampled from an adult with an advanced solid tumor such as melanoma, head and neck, liver or kidney cancer. The sample here was CD4+ or CD8+ T cells sorted from blood, taken in a trial of the OX40 agonist ivuxolimab. In DNA, the CDR3 is TGTGCTAGTGGCAACTACGAGCAGTACTTC. Protein: CASGNYEQYF. Complete variable domain (other parts from reference TRBV12-5 and TRBJ2-7): DARVTQTPRHKVTEMGQEVTMRCQPILGHNTVFWYRQTMMQGLELLAYFRNRAPLDDSGMPKDRFSAEMPDATLATLKIQPSEPRDSAVYFCASGNYEQYFGPGTRLTVT.